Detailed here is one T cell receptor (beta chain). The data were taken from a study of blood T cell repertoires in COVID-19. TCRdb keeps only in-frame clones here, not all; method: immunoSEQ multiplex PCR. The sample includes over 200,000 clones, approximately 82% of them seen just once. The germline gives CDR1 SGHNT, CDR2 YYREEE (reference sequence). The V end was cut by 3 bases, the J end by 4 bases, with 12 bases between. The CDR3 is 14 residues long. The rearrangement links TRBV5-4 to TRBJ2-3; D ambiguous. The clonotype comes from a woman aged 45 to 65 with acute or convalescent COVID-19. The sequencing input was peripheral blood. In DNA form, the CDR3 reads TGTGCCAGCAGCTACGGAGCCCCCCCAGATACGCAGTATTTT. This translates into CASSYGAPPDTQYF.